Listed below are T cell receptor beta chains from one sample, sequenced in a study of T cells in Graves' hyperthyroidism and ophthalmopathy. A single record per CDR3 protein comes from TCRdb applying MiXCR to the multiplex PCR reads. The table lists fewer than 750,000 distinct CDR3 sequences, roughly 14% of them singletons, with around 4.5% in the top ten. Sequencing input: blood. The receptor set was obtained from a middle-aged woman with Graves' ophthalmopathy. The conserved cysteine and the conserved F or W are not part of the CDR3 here. Fields, in order: clone size, D gene, CDR3 length, J gene, V gene, CDR3 protein. A D gene is named only where the DNA matches it firmly. Part of the rows lack a size; the others show once, few, many or a class for expanded clones.

many | TRBD2 | 12 | TRBJ2-5 | TRBV28 | ASSTAGGAETQY
many | - | 13 | TRBJ2-7 | TRBV7-9 | ASQLGLSTSYEQY
- | - | 13 | TRBJ2-2 | TRBV7-2 | ASSLPGRGTGELF
many | - | 13 | TRBJ2-2 | TRBV19 | ASLPRNANTGELF
- | - | 14 | TRBJ2-7 | TRBV11-2 | ASSLSSPGRGYEQY
many | - | 11 | TRBJ2-6 | TRBV6-2/TRBV6-3 | ASNLSGANVLT
many | - | 15 | TRBJ2-5 | TRBV28 | ASHEPRTGPAKETQY
- | - | 13 | TRBJ2-7 | TRBV14 | ASSQQDEISYEQY
many | - | 11 | TRBJ1-1 | TRBV28 | ASSTQTNTEAF
many | TRBD1 | 12 | TRBJ1-2 | TRBV20-1 | SADDRALENGYT
few | - | 11 | TRBJ1-2 | TRBV30 | AWSPTGDYGYT
- | - | 14 | TRBJ2-2 | TRBV28 | ASSSDQGGNTGELF
- | - | 12 | TRBJ2-7 | TRBV28 | ASKKRLDSYEQY